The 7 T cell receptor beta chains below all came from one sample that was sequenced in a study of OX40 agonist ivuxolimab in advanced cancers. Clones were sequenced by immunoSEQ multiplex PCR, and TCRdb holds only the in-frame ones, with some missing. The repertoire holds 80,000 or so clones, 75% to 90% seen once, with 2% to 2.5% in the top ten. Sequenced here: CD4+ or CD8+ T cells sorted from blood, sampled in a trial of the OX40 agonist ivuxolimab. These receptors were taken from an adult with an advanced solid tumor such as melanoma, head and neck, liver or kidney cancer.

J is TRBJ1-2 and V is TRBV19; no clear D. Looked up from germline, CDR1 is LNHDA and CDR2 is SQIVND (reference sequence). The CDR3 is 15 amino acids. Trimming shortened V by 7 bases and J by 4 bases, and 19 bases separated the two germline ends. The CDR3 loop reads CASTPTGRTLYGYTF. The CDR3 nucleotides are TGTGCCAGTACTCCCACCGGGCGGACTCTCTATGGCTACACCTTC.

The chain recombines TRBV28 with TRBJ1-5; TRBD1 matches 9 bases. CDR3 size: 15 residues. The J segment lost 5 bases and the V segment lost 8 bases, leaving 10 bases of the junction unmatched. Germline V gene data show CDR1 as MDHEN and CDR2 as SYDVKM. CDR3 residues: CASVAPGQGHQPQHF. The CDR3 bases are TGTGCCAGCGTTGCGCCGGGACAGGGCCATCAGCCCCAGCATTTT.

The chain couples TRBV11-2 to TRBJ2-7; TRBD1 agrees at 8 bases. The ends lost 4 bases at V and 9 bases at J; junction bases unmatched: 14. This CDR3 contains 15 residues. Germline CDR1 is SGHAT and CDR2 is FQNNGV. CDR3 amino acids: CASSSFTGTGLAQYF. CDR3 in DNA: TGTGCCAGCAGCTCCTTCACCGGGACAGGCTTAGCGCAGTACTTC.

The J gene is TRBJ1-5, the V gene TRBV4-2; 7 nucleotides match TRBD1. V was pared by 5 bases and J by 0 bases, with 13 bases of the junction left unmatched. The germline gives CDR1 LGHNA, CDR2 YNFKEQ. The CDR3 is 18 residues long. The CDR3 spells CASSAQGNTLYSNQPQHF. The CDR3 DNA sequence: TGTGCCAGCAGCGCACAGGGGAACACTTTGTATAGCAATCAGCCCCAGCATTTT.

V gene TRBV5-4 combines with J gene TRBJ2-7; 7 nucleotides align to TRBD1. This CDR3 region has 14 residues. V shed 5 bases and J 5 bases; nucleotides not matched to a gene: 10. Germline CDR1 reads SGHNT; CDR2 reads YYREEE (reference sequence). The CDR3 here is CASRDRERVDEQYF. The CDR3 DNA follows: TGTGCCAGCAGAGACAGGGAAAGGGTGGACGAGCAGTACTTC.

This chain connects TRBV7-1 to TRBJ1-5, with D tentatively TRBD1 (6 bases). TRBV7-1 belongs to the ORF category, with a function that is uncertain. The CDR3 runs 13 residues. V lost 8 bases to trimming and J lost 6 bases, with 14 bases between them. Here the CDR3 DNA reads TGTGCCAGCTCCAAGGGGGTCGCTCAGCCCCAGCATTTT. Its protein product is CASSKGVAQPQHF.

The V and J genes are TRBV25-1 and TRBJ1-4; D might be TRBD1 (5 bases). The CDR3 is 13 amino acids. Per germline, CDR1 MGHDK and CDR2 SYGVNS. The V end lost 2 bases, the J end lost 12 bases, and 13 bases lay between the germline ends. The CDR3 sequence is CASSEGRGGELFF. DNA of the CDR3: TGTGCCAGCAGTGAAGGGCGGGGCGGGGAACTGTTTTTT. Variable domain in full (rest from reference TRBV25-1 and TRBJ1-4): EADIYQTPRYLVIGTGKKITLECSQTMGHDKMYWYQQDPGMELHLIHYSYGVNSTEKGDLSSESTVSRIRTEHFPLTLESARPSHTSQYLCASSEGRGGELFFGSGTQLSVL.